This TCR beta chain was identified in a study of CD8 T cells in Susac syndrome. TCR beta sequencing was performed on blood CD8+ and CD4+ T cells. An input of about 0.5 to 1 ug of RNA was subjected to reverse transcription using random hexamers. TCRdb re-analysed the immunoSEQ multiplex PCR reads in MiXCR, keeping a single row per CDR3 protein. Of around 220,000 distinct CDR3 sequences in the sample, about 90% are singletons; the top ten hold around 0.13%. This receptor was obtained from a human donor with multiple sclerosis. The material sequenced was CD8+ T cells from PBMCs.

The DNA of the CDR3 is TGTGCCAGCAGCCACTCCGAACAGGGAGGCGGATGGGATACGCAGTATTTT. It yields the protein CASSHSEQGGGWDTQYF. The rearrangement links TRBV7-9 to TRBJ2-3; D tentatively reads TRBD1 or TRBD2 (6 bases each). The V end was cut by 5 bases, the J end by 6 bases, with 24 bases between. The germline gives CDR1 SEHNR, CDR2 FQNEAQ (reference sequence). The CDR3 is 17 residues long.